The 28 T cell receptor beta chains listed next were all sequenced from one sample in a study of cytomegalovirus exposure and HLA in healthy donors. The PCR was carried out with 60 Vbeta primers and 13 Jbeta primers. Using immunoSEQ multiplex PCR, the repertoire was profiled, and TCRdb retains in-frame clones only, with some absent. The sample contains around 130,000 clones, more than 65% of which appear only once. The material sequenced was PBMCs. The receptors were gathered from a young man in good health and CMV-seropositive.

This chain uses TRBV5-5 with TRBJ1-1; D gene ambiguous. The CDR3 has 15 amino acids. From germline, CDR1 is SGHKS and CDR2 YYEKEE (reference sequence). Trimming removed 3 bases at V and 4 bases at J, with 16 bases between. CDR3 sequence (DNA): TGTGCCAGCAGCTCGCATTCCTTTTCGGGCACTGAAGCTTTCTTT. Translating gives CASSSHSFSGTEAFF.

On this clone: A junction end diverges from the germline sequence, so it may reflect a read error. The chain has TRBV11-3 and TRBJ2-4; TRBD1 might be the D (6 bases). CDR3 length: 13 amino acids. CDR1 and CDR2 from the germline V gene are SGHNT and YENEEA. In nucleotides, the CDR3 is TGTGCCAGCAGCCCAGGGGCTGGAAACAGTCAGTACTTC. This sequence encodes CASSPGAGNSQYF.

The chain links TRBV5-6 to TRBJ1-2; D not resolved. There are 13 residues in the CDR3. From germline, CDR1 is SGHDT and CDR2 YYEEEE. The germline V and J ends were trimmed by 1 base and 3 bases, with 7 bases remaining between them. The CDR3 DNA follows: TGTGCCAGCAGCTTGTTTGGAGACTATGGCTACACCTTC. This encodes CASSLFGDYGYTF.

The rearrangement joins TRBV5-1 to TRBJ1-4, with 9 nucleotides matching TRBD1. The germline V gene encodes CDR1 SGHRS and CDR2 YFSETQ. This CDR3 is built from 15 residues. J lost 7 bases, V lost 4 bases, and 8 bases had no gene match. The CDR3 region is CASSPVPGQGEKLFF. The CDR3 DNA is TGCGCCAGCAGCCCAGTCCCGGGACAGGGTGAAAAACTGTTTTTT. The full variable domain, completed using reference TRBV5-1 and TRBJ1-4, is KAGVTQTPRYLIKTRGQQVTLSCSPISGHRSVSWYQQTPGQGLQFLFEYFSETQRNKGNFPGRFSGRQFSNSRSEMNVSTLELGDSALYLCASSPVPGQGEKLFFGSGTQLSVL.

This clone was seen more than once but under ten times. V gene TRBV5-6 combines with J gene TRBJ2-3; 9 bases are shared with TRBD2. There are 16 residues in the CDR3. The germline V gene has CDR1 SGHDT and CDR2 YYEEEE. Trimming took 3 bases from V and 3 from J; bases not matched to a gene: 8. The CDR3 protein is CASSSTGTSRTDTQYF. The CDR3 nucleotides read TGTGCCAGCAGCTCGACGGGGACTAGCAGAACAGATACGCAGTATTTT.

The chain links TRBV2 to TRBJ2-3; D uncertain. Between the trimmed V and J ends, which lost 1 base and 4 bases, there was a span of 9 bases. Germline loops: CDR1 SNHLY, CDR2 FYNNEI. This CDR3 is 14 amino acids long. CDR3 amino acids: CASSEVVSPDTQYF. The CDR3 DNA follows: TGTGCCAGCAGTGAAGTGGTTAGCCCAGATACGCAGTATTTT.

V usage is TRBV11-2 and J usage is TRBJ2-3; 9 bases fit TRBD2. Germline assignment: CDR1 SGHAT and CDR2 FQNNGV. The CDR3 has 19 residues. V lost 2 bases to trimming and J lost 2 bases; unmatched junction nucleotides: 14. This chain's CDR3 is CASSLPLGSSGTNTDTQYF. DNA of the CDR3: TGTGCCAGCAGCTTACCCCTTGGGTCTAGCGGGACCAACACAGATACGCAGTATTTT.

The chain joins TRBV9 to TRBJ2-7; D gene ambiguous. This CDR3 contains 14 residues. V was shortened by 1 base and J by 2 bases, with 10 bases between the two germline ends. Per germline, CDR1 SGDLS and CDR2 YYNGEE. The CDR3: CASSVNPRPYEQYF. CDR3 nucleotides: TGTGCCAGCAGCGTAAATCCCAGGCCCTACGAGCAGTACTTC.

This sequence joins TRBV11-2 and TRBJ1-2; D is ambiguous. This CDR3 spans 15 amino acids. V lost 4 bases to trimming and J lost 7 bases, with 19 bases between them. Germline values: CDR1 SGHAT, CDR2 FQNNGV. In nucleotides, the CDR3 is TGTGCCAGCAGCTCCCTACGATCACACGCGGGTGGCTACACCTTC. It codes for CASSSLRSHAGGYTF.

The CDR3 DNA reads TGTGCCAGCATCTTGGGGGGGGTCTTGAACACTGAAGCTTTCTTT. Amino acids: CASILGGVLNTEAFF. The chain uses TRBV28 and TRBJ1-1; D perhaps matches TRBD1 (5 bases). The CDR3 sequence is 15 residues long. The V gene's germline CDR1 is MDHEN and CDR2 SYDVKM. The V and J ends lost 7 bases and 0 bases respectively, with 15 bases between them.

This clone has a handful of counts. The chain joins TRBV28 to TRBJ1-3; D possibly corresponds to TRBD1 (5 bases). The CDR3 covers 16 residues. CDR1 and CDR2 from the germline V gene are MDHEN and SYDVKM. Trimming cost V 5 bases and J 1 base, with 15 bases left between them. CDR3 sequence (DNA): TGTGCCAGCAGTACACTAAACCCAGGGTCTGGAAACACCATATATTTT. Protein: CASSTLNPGSGNTIYF.

CDR3 bases: TGTGCCAGCAGCTTGGACAGGGGGCCGGGGACCCAGTACTTC. This translates into CASSLDRGPGTQYF. V is TRBV5-4 and J is TRBJ2-5; 9 bases are shared with TRBD1. After removal of 0 bases from V and 7 bases from J, the junction contained 4 bases not matched to a gene. Germline CDR1 is SGHNT and CDR2 is YYREEE (reference sequence). The CDR3 length is 14 residues.

The rearrangement joins TRBV27 to TRBJ2-7; 8 positions match TRBD1. The CDR3 spans 13 residues. Germline V gives CDR1 MNHEY, CDR2 SMNVEV (reference sequence). V lost 5 bases to trimming and J lost 4 bases; unmatched junction nucleotides: 4. This chain's CDR3 is CASSDGTGYEQYF. The CDR3 DNA sequence: TGTGCCAGCAGTGATGGGACAGGATACGAGCAGTACTTC.

The rearrangement links TRBV19 to TRBJ1-2, with D hard to call. The CDR3 contains 14 residues. From germline, CDR1 is LNHDA and CDR2 SQIVND (reference sequence). Trimming cost V 4 bases and J 4 bases, with 13 bases left between them. The CDR3 spells CASSTPGGGYGYTF. The CDR3 coding sequence is TGTGCCAGTAGTACCCCAGGAGGCGGCTATGGCTACACCTTC. The whole variable domain, remainder taken from reference TRBV19 and TRBJ1-2, is DGGITQSPKYLFRKEGQNVTLSCEQNLNHDAMYWYRQDPGQGLRLIYYSQIVNDFQKGDIAEGYSVSREKKESFPLTVTSAQKNPTAFYLCASSTPGGGYGYTFGSGTRLTVV.

The chain uses TRBV10-3 and TRBJ2-5, with TRBD1 matching 8 bases. Looked up from germline, CDR1 is ENHRY and CDR2 is SYGVKD. The CDR3 covers 14 residues. The J segment lost 3 bases and the V segment lost 10 bases, leaving 10 bases of the junction unmatched. The CDR3: CATWVGQGEETQYF. The CDR3, as DNA: TGTGCCACATGGGTCGGACAGGGCGAAGAGACCCAGTACTTC.

V usage is TRBV18 and J usage is TRBJ2-3; maybe TRBD2 (5 bases). Germline-derived CDR1 and CDR2 are KGHSH and LQKENI. The ends were cut back, 4 bases at V and 4 bases at J, with 18 bases in the middle. The CDR3 is 16 residues long. The CDR3 loop is CASSLWGDEGSDTQYF. For the CDR3, the DNA is TGTGCCAGCTCACTCTGGGGAGACGAGGGATCAGATACGCAGTATTTT. The entire variable domain, with the rest obtained from reference TRBV18 and TRBJ2-3, is as follows: NAGVMQNPRHLVRRRGQEARLRCSPMKGHSHVYWYRQLPEEGLKFMVYLQKENIIDESGMPKERFSAEFPKEGPSILRIQQVVRGDSAAYFCASSLWGDEGSDTQYFGPGTRLTVL.

For this clone: One end of the junction varies from germline; a read error may be responsible. The chain has TRBV5-1 and TRBJ2-1; D is unclear. This CDR3 contains 17 residues. From germline, CDR1 is SGHRS and CDR2 YFSETQ. The CDR3 DNA follows: TGCGTCAGCAGCTTGTCCCCTCTGGCCCAGTCGAAGCGAGGAAAGTTCTTC. Translated: CVSSLSPLAQSKRGKFF.

Regarding this clone: Other DNA sequences in this sample translate to the same CDR3. The chain uses TRBV6-1 and TRBJ2-1; 8 bases map to TRBD1. The CDR3 loop spans 15 amino acids. The germline V gene has CDR1 MNHNS and CDR2 SASEGT. Trimming at V came to 1 base and at J to 1 base, leaving 0 bases not matched to a gene. The CDR3, as DNA: TGTGCCAGCAGTGAAGGACAGGGGTCCTACAATGAGCAGTTCTTC. Translating it yields CASSEGQGSYNEQFF.

V usage is TRBV27 and J usage is TRBJ1-2; tentatively, D is TRBD1 (6 bases). Germline assignment: CDR1 MNHEY and CDR2 SMNVEV (reference sequence). The germline V and J ends were trimmed by 2 bases and 3 bases, with 10 bases remaining between them. This CDR3 has 14 residues. The CDR3 is CASSLGGADYGYTF. CDR3 in DNA: TGTGCCAGCAGTTTAGGGGGCGCGGACTATGGCTACACCTTC.

V is TRBV14 and J is TRBJ2-5; no clear D. Germline V gene data show CDR1 as SGHDN and CDR2 as FVKESK. V lost 5 bases and J lost 1, with 8 bases in between. The CDR3 loop spans 13 amino acids. In nucleotides, the CDR3 is TGTGCCAGCAGCTACAATACCCAAGAGACCCAGTACTTC. Its protein is CASSYNTQETQYF.

This clone is a singleton in its sample. The genes are TRBV6-5 and TRBJ1-5, with 7 bases aligning to TRBD1. The germline V gene encodes CDR1 MNHEY and CDR2 SVGAGI. The CDR3 totals 13 residues. V gave up 4 bases and J gave up 5 bases; unmatched junction bases: 2. CDR3 DNA: TGTGCCAGCAGTTCTACAGGGGATCAGCCCCAGCATTTT. Amino acids: CASSSTGDQPQHF.

Notes on this clone: Germline and junction disagree at one end, which may indicate a read error. The V and J genes are TRBV6-1 and TRBJ2-7, with 11 bases identical to TRBD2. Germline V gives CDR1 MNHNS, CDR2 SASEGT. The CDR3 contains 15 residues. This CDR3 is CASNEPGTSGYEQYF. As DNA, the CDR3 is TGTGCCAGCAATGAACCCGGGACTAGCGGCTACGAGCAGTACTTC.

The chain couples TRBV27 to TRBJ2-6; tentatively, D is TRBD1 (6 bases). The CDR3 has 16 residues. The ends were cut back, 4 bases at V and 2 bases at J, with 12 bases in the middle. Germline V gene lookup returns CDR1 MNHEY and CDR2 SMNVEV (reference sequence). CDR3 region: CASSWETGPGANVLTF. In DNA, the CDR3 is TGTGCCAGCAGTTGGGAGACAGGCCCTGGGGCCAACGTCCTGACTTTC.

This chain links TRBV10-3 with TRBJ1-1; 11 bases map to TRBD1. This CDR3 comprises 17 residues. From germline, CDR1 is ENHRY and CDR2 SYGVKD. Trimming cost V 0 bases and J 7 bases; bases outside gene matches: 10. In DNA, the CDR3 is TGTGCCATCAGTGAGTCCGGGACAGGGGGACATAAGGGTGAAGCTTTCTTT. Translated, it gives CAISESGTGGHKGEAFF.

This clone was recorded a few times. The chain has TRBV5-5 and TRBJ2-5; no clear D. The germline V gene encodes CDR1 SGHKS and CDR2 YYEKEE (reference sequence). Trimming took 0 bases from V and 4 from J, leaving 10 bases between them. This CDR3 region has 14 residues. This CDR3 is CASSLGLGRETQYF. DNA for the CDR3: TGTGCCAGCAGCTTGGGGCTAGGAAGAGAGACCCAGTACTTC.

On this clone: At one end the junction does not follow the germline gene, possibly because of a read error. The rearrangement joins TRBV4-2 to TRBJ2-2; D might be TRBD1 or TRBD2, each matching 5 bases. CDR1 is LGHNA, CDR2 YNFKEQ, per germline. CDR3 length: 17 residues. This CDR3 is CASSKEGRAPLAGELFF. CDR3 bases: TGTGCCAGCAGCAAAGAGGGCAGGGCCCCGTTGGCCGGGGAGCTGTTTTTT.

This chain uses TRBV9 with TRBJ1-1; D gene uncertain. The length of the CDR3 is 13 residues. The V gene's germline CDR1 is SGDLS and CDR2 YYNGEE. V shed 0 bases and J shed 4 bases, with 7 bases lying between them. CDR3 region: CASSVVGSTEAFF. CDR3 in DNA: TGTGCCAGCAGCGTAGTGGGGAGCACTGAAGCTTTCTTT.

This clone was picked up a small number of times. Additional DNA sequences in this sample encode the identical CDR3. The chain joins TRBV30 to TRBJ1-1; D gene uncertain. The CDR3 has 11 residues. Germline assignment: CDR1 GTSNPN and CDR2 SVGIG (reference sequence). V lost 1 base, J lost 5 bases, and 5 bases lay in between. The CDR3 DNA reads TGTGCCTGGAGTGGTCGGACTGAAGCTTTCTTT. Encoded protein: CAWSGRTEAFF.